This T cell receptor beta chain originates from a study of T-cell memory formation after mild COVID-19. Study-wide background: Each donor largely had its own TCR clusters. Broader study findings: Nothing confirmed that second-wave clones peaking on day 37 were specific for SARS-CoV-2. CD4+ contracting clones were found mainly in CM and EM, and CD8+ ones in EMRA.

Of note for this clonotype: Antigen unknown.

TCRdb fed the 5' RACE reads into MiXCR, producing one record per CDR3 protein. There are approximately 580,000 distinct CDR3 sequences in the sample; about a fifth occur only once, and around 12% lies in the top ten. Germline CDR1 MRHNA, CDR2 SNTAGT. This CDR3 contains 17 residues. V was pared by 0 bases and J by 3 bases, with 7 bases of the junction left unmatched. The sequenced material came from PBMCs or a T cell subset sorted from them (not recorded which). The chain uses TRBV6-4 and TRBJ2-1; 8 positions match TRBD2. The receptor was isolated from an adult woman who had mild COVID-19 (a few samples of this study predate the infection). Cell type and time point are not known. CDR3 sequence reads: CASSDSSRGGGYNEQFF. CDR3 nucleotide sequence: TGTGCCAGCAGTGACTCGAGTCGGGGGGGCGGCTACAATGAGCAGTTCTTC.